Listed below are T cell receptor beta chains from one sample, sequenced in a study of OX40 agonist ivuxolimab in advanced cancers. Assay used: immunoSEQ multiplex PCR; TCRdb lists only in-frame clones, some missing. The profile shows about 67,000 clones, approximately 90% of them singletons. Sequenced here: CD4+ or CD8+ T cells sorted from blood, sampled in a trial of the OX40 agonist ivuxolimab. The receptors here all came from an adult with an advanced solid tumor such as melanoma, head and neck, liver or kidney cancer. Each CDR3 is given with its conserved first and last residue.

j_call v_call cdr3_aa
TRBJ2-2 TRBV5-6 CASSLRTSGSFTGELFF
TRBJ2-6 TRBV5-1 CASSLGQLSGANVLTF
TRBJ1-1 TRBV7-9 CASSFAGGLEAFF
TRBJ2-1 TRBV7-3 CASSLIVLGEQFF
TRBJ2-5 TRBV7-2 CASSSGGRETQYF
TRBJ2-4 TRBV29-1 CSVGGGGGNIQYF
TRBJ1-3 TRBV6-1 CASSEAPGNTIYF
TRBJ2-5 TRBV5-4 CASSVTGGAETQYF
TRBJ2-7 TRBV2 CASIDGDRDYEQYF
TRBJ1-1 TRBV9 CASSVGLGDSDTEAFF
TRBJ1-1 TRBV28 CASTNPWDRTNTEAFF
TRBJ1-5 TRBV2 CASSEVGVSNQPQHF
TRBJ2-2 TRBV19 CASRPAGVSRGGELFF
TRBJ2-1 TRBV6-5 CASSYLPGQSYNEQFF
TRBJ2-1 TRBV29-1 CSVELAGGYEQFF
TRBJ1-1 TRBV28 CAIRGQRTEAFF
TRBJ1-4 TRBV11-2 CASSFRGGLSINEKLFF
TRBJ2-7 TRBV27 CASSKPGQQIYEQYF
TRBJ2-5 TRBV19 CASSPGTGYQETQYF
TRBJ1-5 TRBV18 CASSPTGTNQPQHF
TRBJ1-2 TRBV6-1 CASRDRGGFGGYTF
TRBJ1-5 TRBV6-5 CASRLTGDQPQHF
TRBJ1-5 TRBV11-3 CASSLGTENNQPQHF
TRBJ1-2 TRBV30 CAWRRDRGSYGYTF
TRBJ1-5 TRBV6-6 CASSYGQGNQPQHF
TRBJ2-1 TRBV11-2 CASSLGLALGNEQFF
TRBJ2-1 TRBV7-9 CASSILLRLAGVGGEQFF
TRBJ1-1 TRBV7-9 CASSSIPNTEAFF
TRBJ2-7 TRBV5-6 CASSRGGLYEQYF
TRBJ2-4 TRBV9 CASSPGGQAKNIQYF
TRBJ1-4 TRBV7-9 CASSLKRMDRGGLKEKLFF
TRBJ2-3 TRBV6-1 CASSGLGYSSTDTQYF
TRBJ1-4 TRBV19 CASSSQLYEKLFF
TRBJ1-5 TRBV27 CASSIRGTANNQPQHF
TRBJ1-3 TRBV5-3 CARSWGQEYSSGNTIYF
TRBJ1-5 TRBV4-1 CASSQDLGTGGLPQHF
TRBJ1-5 TRBV7-9 CASSLAESPNQPQHF
TRBJ2-2 TRBV10-3 CAIKGASPNTGELFF
TRBJ2-7 TRBV5-1 CASSLDGYEQYF
TRBJ1-4 TRBV28 CASSFFRGTNEKLFF
TRBJ1-1 TRBV29-1 CSVVLVEAFF
TRBJ2-1 TRBV9 CASSPVLARDEQFF
TRBJ2-1 TRBV9 CASSVGGTPITNEQFF
TRBJ2-1 TRBV9 CASSVGGGFDYNEQFF
TRBJ1-1 TRBV29-1 CSVEPGQVMNTEAFF
TRBJ2-1 TRBV10-2 CASTQAIYNEQFF
TRBJ2-5 TRBV27 CASSLGQPYQETQYF
TRBJ1-1 TRBV27 CAAAGRVNTEAFF
TRBJ1-1 TRBV5-1 CASSLMGQQTNTEAFF
TRBJ2-2 TRBV7-6 CASSLRTMGQGSGELFF
TRBJ2-1 TRBV2 CASSAKSGSGNEQFF
TRBJ1-4 TRBV30 CAWSDGATNEKLFF
TRBJ2-7 TRBV12-5 CASGLAGGTSRYEQYF
TRBJ2-5 TRBV9 CASSAQGLKTQYF
TRBJ1-1 TRBV7-3 CASSLTAGGTEAFF
TRBJ2-2 TRBV7-6 CASSLTGTTGELFF
TRBJ1-1 TRBV6-6 CASSRDLRNTEAFF